This T cell receptor (beta chain) was observed in a study of blood T cell repertoires in COVID-19. Looking at the study overall: From T cells, B-cell-depleted T cells, or PBMCs came the material, which was cDNA or gDNA.

Germline lookup yields CDR1 SEHNR and CDR2 FQNEAQ (reference sequence). V was trimmed by 8 bases and J by 2 bases, leaving 15 bases between them. The CDR3 consists of 14 residues. In the source study's methods: Amplifying reference gene primers gave estimates of nucleated cell counts. Sequenced by immunoSEQ multiplex PCR; TCRdb stores in-frame clones only, minus some. D and trimming were read from the DNA, whereas the V and J calls and clone size are those reported in that table. The profile shows around 300,000 clones, about 88% of them singletons. Seattle participants joined during active infection and were tracked over time.

Sequenced material: peripheral blood. This receptor was obtained from a woman in her 70s with COVID-19, enrolled during active disease. This chain joins TRBV7-9 and TRBJ1-1, with unresolved D. The CDR3 region is CASYTGRANTEAFF. The CDR3 DNA reads TGTGCCAGCTACACGGGGAGGGCCAACACTGAAGCTTTCTTT. Using reference TRBV7-9 and TRBJ1-1 for the parts outside the CDR3, the full variable domain is DTGVSQNPRHKITKRGQNVTFRCDPISEHNRLYWYRQTLGQGPEFLTYFQNEAQLEKSRLLSDRFSAERPKGSFSTLEIQRTEQGDSAMYLCASYTGRANTEAFFGQGTRLTVV.